Detailed here is one T cell receptor beta chain. Its target is not known. These data originate in a study of shared clonotypes between healthy human individuals. Data came from immunoSEQ multiplex PCR; TCRdb stores just in-frame clones and leaves some out. The sample has millions of clones; 90% to 95% are singletons. Only Caucasian adults living in Nashville, Tennessee served as donors. Germline V gives CDR1 SGHRS, CDR2 YFSETQ. The CDR3 runs to 16 residues. V lost 5 bases, J lost 1 base, and 7 bases stayed unmatched. General study points: Sampling was confined to blood; repertoires within tissues likely differ.

Sequencing was done on a sample of naive CD4+ T cells sorted from blood. Subset denoted: CD45RA+ positively selected. The chain uses TRBV5-1 and TRBJ1-5, with 9 positions matching TRBD1. This receptor was obtained from a man between 18 and 29 years old in good health. The CDR3 nucleotides are TGCGCCAGCAGTTCCCACAGGGGGCGAAGCAATCAGCCCCAGCATTTT. Amino acids: CASSSHRGRSNQPQHF.